These 14 T cell receptor beta chains share one sample of origin, sequenced in a study of response to subunit inactivated influenza vaccine. In TCRdb, the RT-PCR reads were re-called with MiXCR into one record per CDR3 protein. The data show approximately 250,000 distinct CDR3 sequences, 12% seen once. Specimen: non-naive T cells sorted from PBMCs, collected around 15 days before vaccination. These receptors originate from a man aged 45-60 years who received an inactivated influenza vaccine.

This clonotype was seen at least ten times. The genes are TRBV4-3 and TRBJ2-2, with D unresolved. Looked up from germline, CDR1 is LGHNA and CDR2 is YSLEER. The CDR3 length is 16 residues. Between the trimmed V and J ends, which lost 0 bases and 4 bases, there was a span of 12 bases. The CDR3 is CASSQDLRQPTGELFF. The CDR3 coding sequence is TGCGCCAGCAGCCAAGATCTCCGGCAGCCCACCGGGGAGCTGTTTTTT.

V and J are TRBV3-1 and TRBJ2-7, with D perhaps assigned TRBD1 or TRBD2 (5 bases each). Trimming left V 3 bases short and J 4 bases short, with 16 bases between. The germline gives CDR1 LGHDT, CDR2 YNNKEL (reference sequence). The CDR3 consists of 15 residues. Here the CDR3 DNA reads TGTGCCAGCAGCCAGGGCCTGAGGGGTAATTACGAGCAGTACTTC. Translated, it gives CASSQGLRGNYEQYF.

The V and J genes are TRBV6-1 and TRBJ1-1; 8 nucleotides match TRBD1. Germline CDR1 is MNHNS and CDR2 is SASEGT. V lost 6 bases, J lost 8 bases, and 11 bases stayed unmatched. The CDR3 loop spans 14 amino acids. CDR3 DNA sequence: TGTGCCAGCAGCCCGGTTGCAGGGGGCGCCGAAGCTTTCTTT. Translated, it gives CASSPVAGGAEAFF.

This clonotype was seen repeatedly, ten times or more. This chain links TRBV7-9 with TRBJ2-1; a possible D gene is TRBD1 (6 bases). Trimming removed 5 bases at V and 5 bases at J, with 16 bases between. Germline-derived CDR1 and CDR2 are SEHNR and FQNEAQ (reference sequence). This CDR3 contains 15 residues. The CDR3 nucleotides read TGTGCCAGCAGCCGCAGACAGGAAGGGGACAATGAGCAGTTCTTC. This sequence encodes CASSRRQEGDNEQFF.

This clonotype has at least ten counts. V gene TRBV2 combines with J gene TRBJ2-1, with 9 bases that match TRBD2. The junction had 11 bases not matched to a gene; V was cut back by 7 bases and J by 7 bases. Germline-derived CDR1 and CDR2 are SNHLY and FYNNEI. The CDR3 has 15 residues. The DNA of the CDR3 is TGTGCCAGCACGGGCGGGGCTAGCGGGAATAATGAGCAGTTCTTC. Protein product: CASTGGASGNNEQFF. Together with reference TRBV2 and TRBJ2-1, the CDR3 gives the full variable domain: EPEVTQTPSHQVTQMGQEVILRCVPISNHLYFYWYRQILGQKVEFLVSFYNNEISEKSEIFDDQFSVERPDGSNFTLKIRSTKLEDSAMYFCASTGGASGNNEQFFGPGTRLTVL.

In this sample, this clonotype turned up once. The chain has TRBV27 and TRBJ2-3, with D tentatively TRBD2 (6 bases). Germline lookup yields CDR1 MNHEY and CDR2 SMNVEV (reference sequence). V was cut by 2 bases and J by 0 bases, with 15 bases left in between. This CDR3 is 17 amino acids long. This chain's CDR3 is CASSLRFWRESTDTQYF. DNA for the CDR3: TGTGCCAGCAGTTTACGGTTTTGGCGGGAAAGCACAGATACGCAGTATTTT.

This sequence joins TRBV3-1 and TRBJ2-7; 10 bases are a match to TRBD2. Losses at the gene ends were 2 bases for V and 6 bases for J; bases not matched to a gene: 13. Germline V gene data show CDR1 as LGHDT and CDR2 as YNNKEL (reference sequence). The CDR3 consists of 17 residues. The CDR3 is CASSQPRGAGGPGEQYF. The CDR3 DNA is TGTGCCAGCAGCCAACCTCGTGGAGCGGGGGGGCCTGGCGAGCAGTACTTC.

The gene calls are TRBV6-2 or TRBV6-3 and TRBJ2-1; D may be TRBD1 (5 bases). There are 14 residues in the CDR3. The germline CDR1 and CDR2 sequences are MNHEY and SVGEGT. V lost 8 bases to trimming and J lost 8 bases, with 19 bases between them. The CDR3 DNA follows: TGTGCCAGCGAGGCAGGGATCCTGTTCCATGAGCAGTTCTTC. This sequence encodes CASEAGILFHEQFF.

For this clonotype: The junction departs from the called germline gene at one end, perhaps through a read error. Written as DNA, the CDR3 is TGTGACAGCAGCTTAGCTGCAGGGGGCAGCTCTGGAAACACCATATATTTT. It encodes CDSSLAAGGSSGNTIYF. This chain connects TRBV7-9 to TRBJ1-3, with 8 bases matching TRBD1. From germline, CDR1 is SEHNR and CDR2 FQNEAQ (reference sequence). The CDR3 is made up of 17 amino acids.

This clonotype was seen only a few times. This rearrangement joins TRBV12-3 or TRBV12-4 to TRBJ1-6; 8 nucleotides align to TRBD1. V was pared by 5 bases and J by 7 bases, with 4 bases of the junction left unmatched. The CDR3 has 14 residues. CDR3 bases: TGTGCCAGCAGTCAGGGGGCGGGGAATTCACCCCTCCACTTT. Residues: CASSQGAGNSPLHF.

A remark on this clonotype: This sequence may be a read error, since a much larger clone differs from it by one base. The chain uses TRBV3-1 and TRBJ2-1; D is ambiguous. CDR3 length equals 12 residues. Per germline, CDR1 LGHDT and CDR2 YNNKEL (reference sequence). The CDR3 bases are TGTTCCAGCAGCCAAATTCCCCATGAGCAGTTCTTC. Protein sequence: CSSSQIPHEQFF.

V and J are TRBV5-4 and TRBJ2-3; 9 positions agree with TRBD2. The CDR3 loop spans 16 amino acids. In germline, CDR1 is SGHNT, CDR2 YYREEE (reference sequence). Trimming took 4 bases from V and 4 from J; bases not matched to a gene: 10. CDR3 nucleotides: TGTGCCAGCAGCCGTTATAGCGGGGGTAGGGCAGATACGCAGTATTTT. The encoded protein is CASSRYSGGRADTQYF.

This clonotype was found a few times. The chain employs TRBV5-6 and TRBJ2-6; the D gene could be TRBD1 or TRBD2 (6 bases each). The CDR3 covers 18 residues. CDR1 is SGHDT, CDR2 YYEEEE, per germline. Trimming cost V 4 bases and J 1 base, with 18 bases left between them. CDR3 nucleotide sequence: TGTGCCAGCAGCAACCTACAGGGCGGGGTGTCTGGGGCCAACGTCCTGACTTTC. Translated: CASSNLQGGVSGANVLTF.

In its sample, this clonotype was seen a few times. This chain uses TRBV5-1 with TRBJ2-7; 7 bases agree with TRBD1. The trim removed 2 bases at V and 3 bases at J, leaving 5 bases unmatched. Germline V CDR1 and CDR2: SGHRS, YFSETQ. The CDR3 runs 14 residues. This CDR3 is CASSFFRDSYEQYF. In DNA, the CDR3 is TGCGCCAGCAGCTTTTTCCGGGACAGCTACGAGCAGTACTTC.